This T cell receptor (beta chain) was profiled in a study of cytomegalovirus exposure and HLA in healthy donors. Comments on this clone: What it binds is not known.

Produced via immunoSEQ multiplex PCR; TCRdb's table is partial and in-frame only. The repertoire consists of approximately 170,000 clones, with about 90% occurring once and the leading ten covering around 3%. Broader study findings: Both high specificity and high sensitivity reportedly marked the classifier's diagnosis of cytomegalovirus status. Subsequent analysis showed first-cohort TCR clusters tending to co-occur in some 110 validation repertoires. Generally TCR sequences proved uncommon, though certain public TCRs appeared in numerous donors.

V shed 0 bases and J 0 bases; nucleotides not matched to a gene: 17. The CDR3 sequence is 21 residues long. From germline, CDR1 is ENHRY and CDR2 SYGVKD. The sequencing sample was made of PBMCs. This TCR was recovered from a woman aged 18-29 years in good health and CMV-seropositive. The chain links TRBV10-3 to TRBJ2-3; 8 positions agree with TRBD2. In nucleotides, the CDR3 is TGTGCCATCAGTGAGTCAAAGAAGCTGGCGGGAGGAAATACTAGCACAGATACGCAGTATTTT. Its translation: CAISESKKLAGGNTSTDTQYF.